These 26 T cell receptor beta chains share one sample of origin, sequenced in a study of T cell repertoires in cytomegalovirus infection. TCRdb re-analysed the reads in MiXCR, keeping a single row per CDR3 protein. The repertoire holds around 740,000 distinct CDR3 sequences, with roughly a third as singletons. The sample was PBMCs. Receptors were obtained from a human donor in good health (CMV status not recorded). Some clones in this sample may be carry-over from other donors' samples.

The V gene is TRBV24-1, the J gene TRBJ1-1; no reliable D call. This CDR3 spans 12 amino acids. V lost 7 bases and J lost 3, with 8 bases in between. Germline V gene lookup returns CDR1 KGHDR and CDR2 SFDVKD. CDR3 protein: CATRDGDTEAFF. The DNA for the CDR3 is TGTGCCACCAGGGACGGTGACACTGAAGCTTTCTTT.

V usage is TRBV7-2 and J usage is TRBJ2-1, with D possibly being TRBD1 (5 bases). Trimming cost V 5 bases and J 9 bases, with 11 bases left between them. The CDR3 sequence is 12 residues long. In germline, CDR1 is SGHTA, CDR2 FQGNSA. CDR3 DNA sequence: TGTGCCAGCAGCCCGCACCAGGGTGAGCAGTTCTTC. Protein: CASSPHQGEQFF.

Concerning this clonotype itself: A much bigger clone sits one base away, suggesting this may be a read error. A read error is likely, as this CDR3 ends without the conserved phenylalanine or tryptophan. The chain is built from TRBV7-8 and TRBJ2-7; TRBD2 matches at 9 bases. This CDR3 comprises 15 residues. V shed 1 base and J 0 bases; nucleotides not matched to a gene: 1. Germline CDR1 reads SGHVS; CDR2 reads FQNEAQ. This CDR3 reads CASSLGLADSYEQYL. The CDR3 region has the DNA TGTGCCAGCAGCTTAGGACTAGCGGACTCCTACGAGCAGTACTTA.

This clonotype was counted only a few times. This chain uses TRBV6-2 or TRBV6-3 with TRBJ1-1, with a possible D match to TRBD1 (5 bases). Trimming left V 6 bases short and J 7 bases short, with 12 bases between. This CDR3 comprises 12 residues. Germline CDR1 reads MNHEY; CDR2 reads SVGEGT. CDR3 nucleotides: TGTGCCAGCAGCTACCTTGACAGTGAAGCTTTCTTT. Translated: CASSYLDSEAFF.

This clonotype came up a few times. Written as DNA, the CDR3 is TGTGCCATCAGTTCCACTGGGGCTAGCGGGCGAACCTCCGGGACCCAGTACTTC. This codes for CAISSTGASGRTSGTQYF. The V call is TRBV10-3, the J call TRBJ2-5; 8 bases are shared with TRBD2. V shed 5 bases, J shed 7 bases, and the junction held 21 bases outside the gene matches. The CDR3 contains 18 residues. Germline V lookup: CDR1 ENHRY, CDR2 SYGVKD.

The V call is TRBV6-5, the J call TRBJ2-7; 8 bases map to TRBD1. The ends lost 5 bases at V and 7 bases at J; junction bases unmatched: 7. This CDR3 is 13 amino acids long. Germline CDR1 reads MNHEY; CDR2 reads SVGAGI. DNA of the CDR3: TGTGCCAGCAGTCCGGGACAGGCGCTGGAGCAGTACTTC. Residues: CASSPGQALEQYF.

This chain joins TRBV19 and TRBJ1-2, with 9 positions matching TRBD1. Germline loops: CDR1 LNHDA, CDR2 SQIVND (reference sequence). V trimming: 6 bases; J trimming: 4 bases; junction bases outside the gene matches: 15. This CDR3 spans 17 amino acids. The CDR3 DNA is TGTGCCAGTAGCGAATACAGGGGGCCCAATCTACCCTATGGCTACACCTTC. As protein: CASSEYRGPNLPYGYTF. The whole variable domain, remainder taken from reference TRBV19 and TRBJ1-2, is DGGITQSPKYLFRKEGQNVTLSCEQNLNHDAMYWYRQDPGQGLRLIYYSQIVNDFQKGDIAEGYSVSREKKESFPLTVTSAQKNPTAFYLCASSEYRGPNLPYGYTFGSGTRLTVV.

V and J are TRBV2 and TRBJ2-2, with D possibly matching TRBD2 (7 bases). The CDR3 totals 15 residues. The V gene lost 4 bases and the J gene lost 2 bases, with 11 bases spanning the gap. Germline assignment: CDR1 SNHLY and CDR2 FYNNEI. In DNA, the CDR3 is TGTGCCAGCAGTGGACGGGGGGCTAACACCGGGGAGCTGTTTTTT. Protein: CASSGRGANTGELFF.

The chain has TRBV11-2 and TRBJ2-5; D gene unclear. V was pared by 5 bases and J by 6 bases, with 7 bases between. Germline loops: CDR1 SGHAT, CDR2 FQNNGV. The CDR3 extends over 11 amino acids. In DNA form, the CDR3 reads TGTGCCAGCAGCGCCGACCAGACCCAGTACTTC. Translated, it gives CASSADQTQYF.

A few counts support this clonotype. The rearrangement links TRBV25-1 to TRBJ1-5, with D unresolved. V lost 3 bases to trimming and J lost 2 bases, with 5 bases between them. CDR3 length equals 13 residues. Germline V lookup: CDR1 MGHDK, CDR2 SYGVNS. The CDR3 sequence: CASSECRNQPQHF. Here the CDR3 DNA reads TGTGCCAGCAGTGAGTGTCGCAATCAGCCCCAGCATTTT.

The chain employs TRBV6-5 and TRBJ1-6; perhaps TRBD1 as D (6 bases). The CDR3 contains 14 residues. Trimming left V 6 bases short and J 10 bases short, with 16 bases between. From germline, CDR1 is MNHEY and CDR2 SVGAGI. CDR3 in DNA: TGTGCCAGCAGCAACAGGGTTATCGGGTCACCCCTCCACTTT. Protein sequence: CASSNRVIGSPLHF.

This clonotype came up many times. The chain employs TRBV7-2 and TRBJ2-7, with 10 positions matching TRBD1. The CDR3 totals 13 residues. The germline V gene encodes CDR1 SGHTA and CDR2 FQGNSA. The V segment lost 5 bases and the J segment 9 bases; nucleotides outside the gene matches: 7. CDR3 DNA sequence: TGTGCCAGCAGCCGACAGGGGGCGGGTGGGCAGTACTTC. This sequence encodes CASSRQGAGGQYF. Together with reference TRBV7-2 and TRBJ2-7, the CDR3 gives the full variable domain: GAGVSQSPSNKVTEKGKDVELRCDPISGHTALYWYRQSLGQGLEFLIYFQGNSAPDKSGLPSDRFSAERTGGSVSTLTIQRTQQEDSAVYLCASSRQGAGGQYFGPGTRLTVT.

This sequence joins TRBV24-1 and TRBJ2-5, with 7 bases fitting TRBD1. This CDR3 contains 15 residues. Germline V CDR1 and CDR2: KGHDR, SFDVKD. V trimming: 4 bases; J trimming: 2 bases; junction bases outside the gene matches: 6. CDR3 region: CATSEPGQSQETQYF. CDR3 DNA sequence: TGTGCCACCAGTGAGCCGGGACAGAGTCAAGAGACCCAGTACTTC.

The gene calls are TRBV30 and TRBJ2-3, with 8 bases that match TRBD1. CDR3 length equals 12 residues. Germline V gene lookup returns CDR1 GTSNPN and CDR2 SVGIG (reference sequence). The junction had 2 bases not matched to a gene; V was cut back by 5 bases and J by 4 bases. CDR3 amino acids: CAWLTGADTQYF. The CDR3, as DNA: TGTGCCTGGTTGACAGGGGCAGATACGCAGTATTTT.

The rearrangement joins TRBV10-3 to TRBJ1-5; D is unresolved. The V gene's germline CDR1 is ENHRY and CDR2 SYGVKD. The CDR3 totals 12 residues. V shed 0 bases and J shed 7 bases, with 4 bases lying between them. The CDR3 loop reads CAISESEQPQHF. The CDR3, as DNA: TGTGCCATCAGTGAGTCCGAACAGCCCCAGCATTTT.

The rearrangement uses TRBV25-1 and TRBJ2-3, with 16 bases aligning to TRBD2. Trimming cost V 1 base and J 1 base; bases outside gene matches: 20. The CDR3 is 24 amino acids. Germline V gene lookup returns CDR1 MGHDK and CDR2 SYGVNS. CDR3 nucleotides: TGTGCCAGCAGTGAATCGAGACTACCTTCTTCTCGGGGACTAGCGGGAGGGGGCACAGATACGCAGTATTTT. It encodes CASSESRLPSSRGLAGGGTDTQYF.

This clonotype was detected only a few times. The gene calls are TRBV20-1 and TRBJ1-4, with a weak D call TRBD1 (5 bases). V was pared by 5 bases and J by 5 bases, with 18 bases between. This CDR3 comprises 15 residues. Looked up from germline, CDR1 is DFQATT and CDR2 is SNEGSKA (reference sequence). CDR3 sequence reads: CSALTNRFRNEKLFF. The CDR3 coding sequence is TGCAGTGCTCTAACAAACAGGTTCAGAAATGAAAAACTGTTTTTT.

The chain is built from TRBV20-1 and TRBJ2-7, with TRBD1 matching 8 bases. The CDR3 loop spans 16 amino acids. CDR1 is DFQATT and CDR2 is SNEGSKA in the germline V gene (reference sequence). The ends lost 5 bases at V and 1 base at J; junction bases unmatched: 13. The CDR3 loop reads CSAQKGPGGWSYEQYF. In DNA, the CDR3 is TGCAGTGCTCAGAAAGGCCCAGGGGGCTGGTCCTACGAGCAGTACTTC.

There are a few counts of this clonotype. J is TRBJ1-2 and V is TRBV20-1; unclear D gene. The V gene's germline CDR1 is DFQATT and CDR2 SNEGSKA (reference sequence). The CDR3 contains 11 residues. V lost 6 bases to trimming and J lost 2 bases, with 7 bases between them. Here the CDR3 reads CSADSNYGYTF. The CDR3 DNA sequence: TGCAGTGCCGACTCAAACTATGGCTACACCTTC.

The chain is built from TRBV7-2 and TRBJ2-1; D tentatively reads TRBD1 or TRBD2 (5 bases each). CDR1 is SGHTA and CDR2 is FQGNSA in the germline V gene. V dropped 0 bases and J dropped 0 bases, with 12 bases sitting between them. The CDR3 totals 17 residues. The CDR3 DNA sequence: TGTGCCAGCAGCTTAGCGCGAGGGGCTAGCTCCTACAATGAGCAGTTCTTC. Its protein product is CASSLARGASSYNEQFF.

The sample holds many counts of this clonotype. This chain uses TRBV11-3 with TRBJ2-3, with 9 bases identical to TRBD1. The CDR3 has 15 residues. Germline CDR1 reads SGHNT; CDR2 reads YENEEA. Trimming took 4 bases from V and 2 from J; bases not matched to a gene: 4. This chain's CDR3 is CASSSRDRATDTQYF. The CDR3 DNA sequence: TGTGCCAGCAGCTCCCGGGACAGGGCCACAGATACGCAGTATTTT.

This clonotype was seen just once. This chain joins TRBV9 and TRBJ2-3; D might be TRBD2 (6 bases). Trimming left V 0 bases short and J 5 bases short, with 19 bases between. This CDR3 has 17 residues. Per the germline V gene, CDR1 is SGDLS and CDR2 is YYNGEE. The CDR3 bases are TGTGCCAGCAGCGTAGCAGGGCAGGGAGCGGGTCAAGATACGCAGTATTTT. Amino acid sequence: CASSVAGQGAGQDTQYF.

This clonotype was counted between two and nine times. The chain joins TRBV20-1 to TRBJ1-5; D gene unclear. CDR1 is DFQATT and CDR2 is SNEGSKA in the germline V gene (reference sequence). Trimming pared 3 bases from V and 0 bases from J, leaving 6 bases between. The CDR3 totals 13 residues. The CDR3 loop is CSASESSNQPQHF. CDR3 coding DNA: TGCAGTGCTAGTGAGAGTAGCAATCAGCCCCAGCATTTT.

The chain couples TRBV6-6 to TRBJ2-1; maybe TRBD1 (6 bases). Germline-derived CDR1 and CDR2 are MNHNY and SVGAGI (reference sequence). V was cut by 5 bases and J by 11 bases, with 19 bases left in between. The CDR3 covers 14 residues. The CDR3, as DNA: TGTGCCAGCAGTGAGGAACAGGGTAAGAATAAGCAGTTCTTC. Translated, it gives CASSEEQGKNKQFF.

This clonotype was counted ten times or more. This sequence joins TRBV6-1 and TRBJ1-5; D is undetermined. V was clipped by 5 bases and J by 0 bases, with 5 bases between them. CDR1 and CDR2 (germline): MNHNS, SASEGT. The CDR3 covers 13 residues. CDR3 DNA: TGTGCCAGCAGTATGGTTAGCAATCAGCCCCAGCATTTT. Translated: CASSMVSNQPQHF.

The chain carries TRBV28 and TRBJ1-1, with 11 bases fitting TRBD1. CDR1 MDHEN and CDR2 SYDVKM come from the germline V gene. This CDR3 has 15 residues. V trimming: 6 bases; J trimming: 5 bases; junction bases outside the gene matches: 8. The CDR3 reads CASSPGTGGRTEAFF. CDR3 nucleotides: TGTGCCAGCAGCCCAGGGACAGGGGGGAGGACTGAAGCTTTCTTT.